This TCR beta chain was identified during a study of T cells in Graves' hyperthyroidism and ophthalmopathy (dated by TCRdb to between 2019 and 2020). For the wider study: Peripheral blood was sampled at the time of initial diagnosis, prior to any treatment. A discovery cohort of about a hundred patients, roughly 45 with Graves' ophthalmopathy and about 60 with stable Graves' hyperthyroidism, was used to find distinguishing TCR V-J signatures. Whether ophthalmopathy could be predicted prospectively was tested in an independent validation cohort made up of approximately 19 hyperthyroidism patients plus 17 patients who later progressed to ophthalmopathy. For training and testing, the 80 to 100 patients in the discovery cohort were randomly divided in a 7:3 ratio. The study also compared thyroid tissue and blood T-cell repertoires from roughly six Graves' hyperthyroidism patients. Following sampling, methimazole starting at 30 mg daily was given to hyperthyroidism patients, and high-dose intravenous methylprednisolone was given to ophthalmopathy patients. TCR Vbeta CDR3 sequencing of 130 to 150 peripheral blood samples (43 ophthalmopathy, some 75 hyperthyroidism and roughly 17 progressor patients) is reported in the paper. The investigation overall reported the following: Ophthalmopathy was separated from stable hyperthyroidism by a 13 V-J signature model, with over 85% sensitivity and approximately 81% specificity obtained in cross-validation and 80%/75% obtained in testing. Sample size was not statistically predetermined, and blinding of investigators to group allocation was not performed. During validation, the model predicted progression to ophthalmopathy a median of around 6 months ahead of onset, with 70.59% sensitivity and more than 72% specificity. Most expanded thyroid clonotypes (frequency above 0.001) were also detected in blood, suggesting blood repertoires may reflect thyroid immune responses.

The TCR beta CDR3 regions were amplified from the RNA transcripts. The first round of RT-PCR for the TCR CDR3 was performed with the HTBI primer set and the Qiagen OneStep RT-PCR kit. A second multiplex PCR round built the libraries, followed by size selection and purification. The libraries were sequenced on an Illumina HiSeq2000 using paired-end 100 bp reads. The paper's data handling went like this. SOAPnuke was used to process the raw data, removing reads that contained adapters or uncalled bases, had a mean Phred below 15, or lacked an exact match to the constant primer or identifier. High-quality paired reads were merged with COPE v1.2.5, and unique nucleotide sequences were defined as clonotypes. Clonotypes were aligned to IMGT TRBV, TRBD and TRBJ reference segments using MiTCR v1.1. The analysis included only V-J combinations with a frequency above 0.0001, which together covered over 98% of the repertoires. The TCS score was defined as F50 (clonal expansion) divided by E x V (chaos), with BLOSUM62-based TCRdist calculated between CDR3 peptides within each V-J. Welch's t-statistics and random forest reduced fewer than 600 V-J features to roughly 13, which were used in a naive Bayes classifier (R e1071). TCRdb trimmed public reads at Q25 via fastp, called clones via MiXCR and kept in-frame beta chains. Each entry is one CDR3 protein sequence, shown with its most common DNA and genes. Here the V and J calls rest on TCRdb's processing, not on the authors' analysis. This sample has approximately 400,000 distinct CDR3 sequences in its table, and roughly 25% of those were observed once. The top ten clonotypes cover 73% of the sample.

Graves' hyperthyroidism was defined as stable when no progression to ophthalmopathy occurred over 18 months of follow-up. Hyperthyroidism patients were aged 18 to 65 years and newly diagnosed, with disease duration of less than 2 months. Exclusion was applied to patients with uncontrolled infections, other autoimmune diseases, pregnancy or lactation. Diagnoses relied on clinical symptoms, serum thyroxine and TRAb, thyroid ultrasound and orbital computed tomography. PBMCs were isolated from approximately 10 ml of fresh peripheral blood by Ficoll-Paque density gradient centrifugation. Total RNA was extracted using Trizol reagent, and RNA quality was assessed on an Agilent 2100 Bioanalyzer. The sample holds many counts of this clonotype. Its antigen is unknown. Base quality data are lacking; no much larger clone is found one base away. The CDR3 spans 13 residues, from the cysteine through the phenylalanine. Solely the CDR3 DNA is kept, with 39 bases framed from the first base. CDR1 and CDR2 (SGHTA, FQGTGA) derive from the germline V gene. Between the V and J ends, shortened by 3 bases and 0 bases respectively, the junction contains 5 bases.

Recombination joined TRBV7-3 with TRBJ1-1; a confident D gene designation cannot be given. The TCR originated in a man in his fifties or sixties with Graves' hyperthyroidism. What was sequenced was blood. For the CDR3, the sequence is CASSFQVNTEAFF. DNA sequence: TGTGCCAGCAGCTTTCAGGTGAACACTGAAGCTTTCTTT.